Below, one TCR beta chain is given with its context. The specificity of this receptor is unknown. The input lacks base qualities; no much larger clone sits a single base away. The CDR3, cysteine through phenylalanine, is 14 amino acids long. Just CDR3 DNA is preserved here, 42 bases in frame from base 1. Trimming accounts for 2 bases at V and 5 bases at J, while the number of junction bases matched to no gene is 6. Per the germline V gene (reference sequence), DFQATT is the CDR1 and SNEGSKA is the CDR2. Libraries were made using PCR. Sequencing was performed on an Illumina HiSeq 2500. To normalize quantification of the TCRbeta repertoire, the TCR libraries were built with molecular barcoding that relied on unique molecular identifiers. The public reads were quality trimmed at Q25 with fastp and then assembled into clones with MiXCR by TCRdb, keeping productive beta chains. Rows merge per CDR3 protein into single entries with the most common DNA and genes. Across this sample there are roughly 220,000 distinct CDR3 sequences, with 7.5% to 9.5% seen only once. The top ten clones comprise about 40% of the sample.

The data were taken from a study of T-cell reconstitution after alpha-beta-depleted transplantation in children (TCRdb year 2016). In terms of the full investigation: Using TCR repertoire profiling, the study quantitatively followed how T-cell immune reconstitution unfolded in children after TCRalphabeta/CD19-depleted allogeneic hematopoietic cell transplantation.

Sample treatment or condition, as interpreted from the label and publication: allogeneic hematopoietic cell transplantation with graft depleted of TCRalphabeta T cells and CD19 B cells. Transplant recipients were children who received TCRalphabeta/CD19-depleted allogeneic hematopoietic cell grafts. Results the study describes overall, beyond this receptor: About two months after transplant, the apparently early recovery of alphabetaT-cell counts reportedly depended on just several hundred clones that had expanded rapidly and came from non-depleted graft cells. In some patients, the high TCRbeta diversity seen at day 60 was put down to recipient T cells and intrathymic progenitors that had survived conditioning. Over the following months the frequencies of hyperexpanded clones went down, and after one year T-cell counts and TCRbeta diversity were mostly credited to newly produced T cells.

The chain couples TRBV20-1 to TRBJ2-7, and TRBD2 aligns with 10 junction nucleotides. The material sequenced was PBMCs, mostly from graft donor cells, taken 360 days after TCRalphabeta/CD19-depleted stem cell transplant. This receptor was obtained from a male patient between 2 and 15 years old who had a stem cell transplant for acute myeloid leukemia, so the T cells may come from the graft donor. The DNA sequence is given as TGCAGTGCTAGACTAGCGGGAGCTCGTCACGAGCAGTACTTC. Translated, this gives CSARLAGARHEQYF.